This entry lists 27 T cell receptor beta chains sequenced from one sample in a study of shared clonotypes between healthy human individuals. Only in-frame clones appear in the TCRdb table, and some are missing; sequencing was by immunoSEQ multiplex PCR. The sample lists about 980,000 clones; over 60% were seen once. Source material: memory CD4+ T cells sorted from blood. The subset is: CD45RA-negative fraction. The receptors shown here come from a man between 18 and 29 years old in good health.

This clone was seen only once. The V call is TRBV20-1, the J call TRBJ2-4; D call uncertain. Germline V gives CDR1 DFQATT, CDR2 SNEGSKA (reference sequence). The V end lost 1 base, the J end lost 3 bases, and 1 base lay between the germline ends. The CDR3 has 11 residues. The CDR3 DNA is TGCAGTGCTAGAGTCAAAAACATTCAGTACTTC. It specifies CSARVKNIQYF.

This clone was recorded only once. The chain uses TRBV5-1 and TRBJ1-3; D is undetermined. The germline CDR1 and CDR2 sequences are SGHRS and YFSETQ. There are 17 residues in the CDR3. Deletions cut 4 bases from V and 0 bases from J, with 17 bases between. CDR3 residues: CASSETERLSSGNTIYF. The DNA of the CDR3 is TGCGCCAGCAGCGAAACGGAGCGGCTCAGCTCTGGAAACACCATATATTTT. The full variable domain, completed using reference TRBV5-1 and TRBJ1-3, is KAGVTQTPRYLIKTRGQQVTLSCSPISGHRSVSWYQQTPGQGLQFLFEYFSETQRNKGNFPGRFSGRQFSNSRSEMNVSTLELGDSALYLCASSETERLSSGNTIYFGEGSWLTVV.

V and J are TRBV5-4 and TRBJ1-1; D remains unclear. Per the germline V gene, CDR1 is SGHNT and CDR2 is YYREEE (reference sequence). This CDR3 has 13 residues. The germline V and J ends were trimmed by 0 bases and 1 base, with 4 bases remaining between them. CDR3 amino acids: CASSLVPNTEAFF. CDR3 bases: TGTGCCAGCAGCTTGGTCCCGAACACTGAAGCTTTCTTT.

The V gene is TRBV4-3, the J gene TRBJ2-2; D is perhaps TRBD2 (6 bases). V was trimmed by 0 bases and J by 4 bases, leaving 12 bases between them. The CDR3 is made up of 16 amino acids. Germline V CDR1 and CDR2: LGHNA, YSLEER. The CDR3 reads CASSQDTAGVTGELFF. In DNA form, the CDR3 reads TGCGCCAGCAGCCAAGATACAGCGGGCGTCACCGGGGAGCTGTTTTTT.

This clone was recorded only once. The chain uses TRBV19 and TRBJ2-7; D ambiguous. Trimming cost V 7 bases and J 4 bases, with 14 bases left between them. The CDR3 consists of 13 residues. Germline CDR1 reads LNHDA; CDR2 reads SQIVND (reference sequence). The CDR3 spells CASNRGLEYEQYF. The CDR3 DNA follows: TGTGCCAGTAATCGAGGCCTAGAGTACGAGCAGTACTTC.

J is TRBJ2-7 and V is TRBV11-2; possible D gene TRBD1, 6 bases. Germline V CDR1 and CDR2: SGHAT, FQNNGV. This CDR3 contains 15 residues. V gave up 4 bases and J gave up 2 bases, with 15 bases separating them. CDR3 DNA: TGTGCCAGCAGCTCTCCTTCACAGGGAGCCTACGAGCAGTACTTC. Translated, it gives CASSSPSQGAYEQYF. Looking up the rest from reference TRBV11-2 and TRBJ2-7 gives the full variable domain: EAGVAQSPRYKIIEKRQSVAFWCNPISGHATLYWYQQILGQGPKLLIQFQNNGVVDDSQLPKDRFSAERLKGVDSTLKIQPAKLEDSAVYLCASSSPSQGAYEQYFGPGTRLTVT.

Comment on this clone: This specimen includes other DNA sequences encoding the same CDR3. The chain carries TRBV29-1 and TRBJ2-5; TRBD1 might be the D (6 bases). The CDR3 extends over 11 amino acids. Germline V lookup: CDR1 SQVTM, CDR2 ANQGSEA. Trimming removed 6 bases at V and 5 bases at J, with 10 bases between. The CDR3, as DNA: TGCAGCGTGGCTCAGGGGGAGACCCAGTACTTC. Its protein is CSVAQGETQYF.

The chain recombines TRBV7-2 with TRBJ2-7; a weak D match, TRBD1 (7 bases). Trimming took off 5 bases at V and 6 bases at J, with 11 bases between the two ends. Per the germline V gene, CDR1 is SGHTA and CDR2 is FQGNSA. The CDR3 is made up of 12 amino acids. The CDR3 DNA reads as TGTGCCAGCAGCCAGGGGGGCGGCGAGCAGTACTTC. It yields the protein CASSQGGGEQYF.

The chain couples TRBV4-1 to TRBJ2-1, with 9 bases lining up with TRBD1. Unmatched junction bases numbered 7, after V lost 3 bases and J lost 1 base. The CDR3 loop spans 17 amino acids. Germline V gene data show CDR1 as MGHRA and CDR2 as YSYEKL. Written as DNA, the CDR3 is TGCGCCAGCAGCCAGCAACAGGGGGCAGGGTCCTACAATGAGCAGTTCTTC. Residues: CASSQQQGAGSYNEQFF.

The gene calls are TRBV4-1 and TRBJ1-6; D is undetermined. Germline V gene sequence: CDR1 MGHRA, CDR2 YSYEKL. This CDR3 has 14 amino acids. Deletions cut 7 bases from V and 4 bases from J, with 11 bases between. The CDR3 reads CASKDDQYNSPLHF. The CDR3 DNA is TGCGCCAGCAAGGACGATCAGTATAATTCACCCCTCCACTTT.

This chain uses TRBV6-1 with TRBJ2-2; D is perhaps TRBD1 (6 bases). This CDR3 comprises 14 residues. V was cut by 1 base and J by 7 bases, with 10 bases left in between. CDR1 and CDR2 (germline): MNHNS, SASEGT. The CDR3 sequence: CASSEGFRGGELFF. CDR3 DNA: TGTGCCAGCAGTGAAGGCTTCAGGGGCGGGGAGCTGTTTTTT.

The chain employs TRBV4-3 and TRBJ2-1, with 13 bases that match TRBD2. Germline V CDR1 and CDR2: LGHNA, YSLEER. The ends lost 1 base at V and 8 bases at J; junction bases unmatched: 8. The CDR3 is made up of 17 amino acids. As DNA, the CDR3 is TGCGCCAGCAGCCAAGGCGTACTAGCGGGAGGGCCCTATGAGCAGTTCTTC. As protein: CASSQGVLAGGPYEQFF.

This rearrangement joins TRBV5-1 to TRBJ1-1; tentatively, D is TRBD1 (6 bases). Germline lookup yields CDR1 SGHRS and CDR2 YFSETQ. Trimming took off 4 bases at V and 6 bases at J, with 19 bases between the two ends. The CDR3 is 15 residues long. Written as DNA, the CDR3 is TGCGCCAGCAGCCCACTACAGGGATCCTTCGCTGAAGCTTTCTTT. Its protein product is CASSPLQGSFAEAFF.

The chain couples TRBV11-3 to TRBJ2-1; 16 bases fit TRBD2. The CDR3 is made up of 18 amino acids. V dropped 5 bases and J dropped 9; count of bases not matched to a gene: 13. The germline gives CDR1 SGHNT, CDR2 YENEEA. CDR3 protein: CASSPGGTSGGALAEQFF. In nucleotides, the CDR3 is TGTGCCAGCAGCCCAGGAGGGACTAGCGGGGGGGCACTGGCTGAGCAGTTCTTC. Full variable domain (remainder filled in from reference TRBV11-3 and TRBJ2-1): EAGVVQSPRYKIIEKKQPVAFWCNPISGHNTLYWYLQNLGQGPELLIRYENEEAVDDSQLPKDRFSAERLKGVDSTLKIQPAELGDSAVYLCASSPGGTSGGALAEQFFGPGTRLTVL.

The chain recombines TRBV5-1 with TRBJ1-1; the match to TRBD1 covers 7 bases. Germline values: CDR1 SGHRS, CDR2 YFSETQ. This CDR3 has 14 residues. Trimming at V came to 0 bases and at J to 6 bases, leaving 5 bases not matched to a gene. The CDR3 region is CASSLEDRVPEAFF. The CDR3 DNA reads TGCGCCAGCAGCTTGGAAGACAGGGTTCCTGAAGCTTTCTTT.

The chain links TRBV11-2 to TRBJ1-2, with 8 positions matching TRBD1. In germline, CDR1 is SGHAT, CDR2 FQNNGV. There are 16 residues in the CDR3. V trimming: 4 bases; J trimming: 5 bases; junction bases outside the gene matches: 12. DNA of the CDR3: TGTGCCAGCAGCTCGATCTGGACAGGGTCCTTGTATGGCTACACCTTC. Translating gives CASSSIWTGSLYGYTF. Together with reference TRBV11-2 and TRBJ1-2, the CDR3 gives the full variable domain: EAGVAQSPRYKIIEKRQSVAFWCNPISGHATLYWYQQILGQGPKLLIQFQNNGVVDDSQLPKDRFSAERLKGVDSTLKIQPAKLEDSAVYLCASSSIWTGSLYGYTFGSGTRLTVV.

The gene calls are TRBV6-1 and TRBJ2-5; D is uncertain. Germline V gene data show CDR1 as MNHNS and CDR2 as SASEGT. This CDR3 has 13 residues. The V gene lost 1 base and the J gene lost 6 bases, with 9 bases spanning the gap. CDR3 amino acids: CASSEVRWKTQYF. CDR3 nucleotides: TGTGCCAGCAGTGAAGTAAGATGGAAGACCCAGTACTTC.

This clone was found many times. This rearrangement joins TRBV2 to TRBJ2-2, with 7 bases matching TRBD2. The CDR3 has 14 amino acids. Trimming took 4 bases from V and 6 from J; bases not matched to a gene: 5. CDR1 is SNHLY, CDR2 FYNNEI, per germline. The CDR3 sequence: CASSAPTSAGELFF. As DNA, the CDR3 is TGTGCCAGCAGTGCGCCAACTAGCGCCGGGGAGCTGTTTTTT.

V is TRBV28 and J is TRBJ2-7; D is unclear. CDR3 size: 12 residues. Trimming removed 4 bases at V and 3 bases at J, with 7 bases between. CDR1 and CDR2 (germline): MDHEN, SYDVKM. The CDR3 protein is CASSSSNYEQYF. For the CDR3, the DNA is TGTGCCAGCAGTTCCTCAAACTACGAGCAGTACTTC. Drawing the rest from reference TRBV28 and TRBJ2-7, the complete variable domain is DVKVTQSSRYLVKRTGEKVFLECVQDMDHENMFWYRQDPGLGLRLIYFSYDVKMKEKGDIPEGYSVSREKKERFSLILESASTNQTSMYLCASSSSNYEQYFGPGTRLTVT.

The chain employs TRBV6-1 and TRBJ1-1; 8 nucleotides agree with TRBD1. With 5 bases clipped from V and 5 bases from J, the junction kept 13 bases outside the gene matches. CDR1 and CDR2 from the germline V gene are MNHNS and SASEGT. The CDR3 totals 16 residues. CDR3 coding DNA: TGTGCCAGCAGTCAAGGACAGGGAATTCTCCGGACTGAAGCTTTCTTT. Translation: CASSQGQGILRTEAFF.

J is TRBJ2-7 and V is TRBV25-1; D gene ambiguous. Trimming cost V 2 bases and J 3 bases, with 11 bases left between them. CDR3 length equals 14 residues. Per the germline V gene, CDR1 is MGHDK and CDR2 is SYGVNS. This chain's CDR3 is CASSEIGTIYEQYF. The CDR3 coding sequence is TGTGCCAGCAGTGAAATTGGCACAATCTACGAGCAGTACTTC.

CDR3 nucleotide sequence: TGTGCCAGCAGTTACCCGGGACAGGGAAACTACGAGCAGTACTTC. Residues: CASSYPGQGNYEQYF. The gene calls are TRBV6-6 and TRBJ2-7, with TRBD1 matching 9 bases. CDR1 is MNHNY, CDR2 SVGAGI, per germline (reference sequence). This CDR3 region has 15 residues. V trimming: 2 bases; J trimming: 3 bases; junction bases outside the gene matches: 5.

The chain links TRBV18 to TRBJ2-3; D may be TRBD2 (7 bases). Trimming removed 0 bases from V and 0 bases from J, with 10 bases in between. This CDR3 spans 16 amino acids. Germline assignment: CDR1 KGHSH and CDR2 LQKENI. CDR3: CASSPPRGGSTDTQYF. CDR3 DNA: TGTGCCAGCTCACCACCTAGGGGGGGAAGCACAGATACGCAGTATTTT.

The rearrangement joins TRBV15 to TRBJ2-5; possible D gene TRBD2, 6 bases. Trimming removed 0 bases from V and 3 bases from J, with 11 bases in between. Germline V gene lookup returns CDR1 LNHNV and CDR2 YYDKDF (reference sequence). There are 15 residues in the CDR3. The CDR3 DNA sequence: TGTGCCACCAGCAGAGATCCTACGGGGGAAGAGACCCAGTACTTC. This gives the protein CATSRDPTGEETQYF.

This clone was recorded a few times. The CDR3 DNA reads as TGTGCCAGCAGTTTCGACAGGGGAGGAAGCAATCAGCCCCAGCATTTT. It translates to CASSFDRGGSNQPQHF. The V gene is TRBV28, the J gene TRBJ1-5, with 8 positions matching TRBD1. CDR3 length equals 16 residues. Trimming at V came to 3 bases and at J to 1 base, leaving 5 bases not matched to a gene. The germline V gene encodes CDR1 MDHEN and CDR2 SYDVKM.

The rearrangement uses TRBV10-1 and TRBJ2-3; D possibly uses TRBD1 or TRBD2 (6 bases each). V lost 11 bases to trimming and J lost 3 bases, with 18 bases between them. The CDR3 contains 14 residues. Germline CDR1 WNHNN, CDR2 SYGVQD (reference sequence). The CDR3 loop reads CAGSNREETDTQYF. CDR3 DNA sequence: TGCGCCGGCTCCAACAGGGAGGAGACAGATACGCAGTATTTT.

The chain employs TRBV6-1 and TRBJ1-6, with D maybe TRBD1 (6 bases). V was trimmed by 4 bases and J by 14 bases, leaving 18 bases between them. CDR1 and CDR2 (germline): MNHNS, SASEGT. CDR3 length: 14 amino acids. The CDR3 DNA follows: TGTGCCAGCAGTGGAGGTGGGGGGGCGGAGACCCTCCACTTT. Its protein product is CASSGGGGAETLHF.